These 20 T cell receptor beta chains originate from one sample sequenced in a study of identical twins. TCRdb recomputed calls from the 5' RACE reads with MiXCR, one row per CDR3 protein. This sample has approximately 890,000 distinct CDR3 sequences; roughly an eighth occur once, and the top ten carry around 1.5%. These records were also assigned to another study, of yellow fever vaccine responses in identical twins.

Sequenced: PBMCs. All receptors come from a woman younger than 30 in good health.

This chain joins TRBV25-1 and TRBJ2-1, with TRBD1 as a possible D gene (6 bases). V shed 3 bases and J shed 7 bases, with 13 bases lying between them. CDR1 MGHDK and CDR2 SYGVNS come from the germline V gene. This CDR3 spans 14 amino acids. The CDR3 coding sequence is TGTGCCAGCAGTGATAGGTGGCAGGGGAATGAGCAGTTCTTC. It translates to CASSDRWQGNEQFF.

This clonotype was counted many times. CDR3: CASSPTGGLTEAFF. DNA for the CDR3: TGCGCCAGCAGCCCTACAGGGGGCCTCACTGAAGCTTTCTTT. The gene calls are TRBV4-1 and TRBJ1-1; TRBD1 matches at 9 bases. Per the germline V gene, CDR1 is MGHRA and CDR2 is YSYEKL. The CDR3 spans 14 residues. J was trimmed by 4 bases and V by 4 bases; bases with no gene match: 4.

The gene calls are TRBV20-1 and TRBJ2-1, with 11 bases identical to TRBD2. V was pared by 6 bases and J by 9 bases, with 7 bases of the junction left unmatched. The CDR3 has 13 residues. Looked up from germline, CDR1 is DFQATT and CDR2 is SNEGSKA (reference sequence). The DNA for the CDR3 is TGCAGTGCCGCCACTAGCGGGAGATCTGAGCAGTTCTTC. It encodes CSAATSGRSEQFF.

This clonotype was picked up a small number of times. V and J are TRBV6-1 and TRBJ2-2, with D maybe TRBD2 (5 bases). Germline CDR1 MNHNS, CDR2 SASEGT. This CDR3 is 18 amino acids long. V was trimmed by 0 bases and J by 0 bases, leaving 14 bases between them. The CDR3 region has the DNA TGTGCCAGCAGTGAAGCTTTGAGGGTAGCCCCGAACACCGGGGAGCTGTTTTTT. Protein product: CASSEALRVAPNTGELFF.

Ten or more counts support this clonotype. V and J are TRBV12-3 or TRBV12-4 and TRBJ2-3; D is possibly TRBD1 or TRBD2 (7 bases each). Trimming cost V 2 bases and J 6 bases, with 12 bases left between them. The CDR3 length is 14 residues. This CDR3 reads CASSLRQGGDTQYF. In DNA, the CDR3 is TGTGCCAGCAGTTTAAGACAGGGAGGGGATACGCAGTATTTT.

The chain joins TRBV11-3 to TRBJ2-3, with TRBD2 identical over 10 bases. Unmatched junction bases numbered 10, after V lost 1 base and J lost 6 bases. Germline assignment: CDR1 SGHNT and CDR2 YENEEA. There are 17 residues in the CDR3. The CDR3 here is CASSLAIVLAGSDTQYF. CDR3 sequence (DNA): TGTGCCAGCAGCTTAGCTATCGTACTAGCGGGATCCGATACGCAGTATTTT.

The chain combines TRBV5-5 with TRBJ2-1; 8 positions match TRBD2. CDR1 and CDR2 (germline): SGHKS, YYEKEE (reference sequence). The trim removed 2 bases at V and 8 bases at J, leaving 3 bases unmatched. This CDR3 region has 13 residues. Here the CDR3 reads CASSFPGGDEQFF. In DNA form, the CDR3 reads TGTGCCAGCAGCTTCCCGGGGGGGGATGAGCAGTTCTTC.

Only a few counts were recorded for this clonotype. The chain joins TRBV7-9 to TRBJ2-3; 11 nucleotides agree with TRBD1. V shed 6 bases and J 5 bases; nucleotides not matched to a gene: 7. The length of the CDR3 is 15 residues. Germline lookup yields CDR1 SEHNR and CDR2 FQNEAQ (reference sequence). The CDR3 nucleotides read TGTGCCAGCAGTACTGGACAGGGGGCTCGAGATACGCAGTATTTT. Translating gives CASSTGQGARDTQYF.

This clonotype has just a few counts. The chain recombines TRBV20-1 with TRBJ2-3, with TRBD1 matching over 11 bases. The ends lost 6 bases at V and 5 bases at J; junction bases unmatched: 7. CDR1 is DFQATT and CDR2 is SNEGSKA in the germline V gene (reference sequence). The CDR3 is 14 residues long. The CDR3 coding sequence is TGCAGTGCAAGGGGGACAGGGGGTCTAGATACGCAGTATTTT. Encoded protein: CSARGTGGLDTQYF.

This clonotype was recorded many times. CDR3 in DNA: TGTGCCAGTAAGAAGCGGGAGGACAATGAGCAGTTCTTC. This encodes CASKKREDNEQFF. V is TRBV19 and J is TRBJ2-1; TRBD2 matches 9 bases. With 7 bases clipped from V and 5 bases from J, the junction kept 3 bases outside the gene matches. The germline gives CDR1 LNHDA, CDR2 SQIVND (reference sequence). The CDR3 sequence is 13 residues long.

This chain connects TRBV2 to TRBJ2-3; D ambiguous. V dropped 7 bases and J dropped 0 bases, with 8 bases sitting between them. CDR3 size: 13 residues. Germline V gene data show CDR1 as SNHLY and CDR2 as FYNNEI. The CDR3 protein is CASIGGSTDTQYF. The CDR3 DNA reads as TGTGCCAGCATCGGCGGTAGCACAGATACGCAGTATTTT.

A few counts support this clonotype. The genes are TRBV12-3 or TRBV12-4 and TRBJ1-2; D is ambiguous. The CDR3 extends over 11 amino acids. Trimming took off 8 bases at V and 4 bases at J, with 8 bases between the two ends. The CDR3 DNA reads TGTGCCAGCGGGTCCCTCTATGGCTACACCTTC. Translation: CASGSLYGYTF.

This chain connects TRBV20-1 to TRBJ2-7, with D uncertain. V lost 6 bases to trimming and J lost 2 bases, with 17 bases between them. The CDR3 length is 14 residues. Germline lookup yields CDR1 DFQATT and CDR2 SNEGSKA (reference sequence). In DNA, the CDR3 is TGCAGTGCCCACAACCCGGGCTATACCTACGAGCAGTACTTC. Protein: CSAHNPGYTYEQYF.

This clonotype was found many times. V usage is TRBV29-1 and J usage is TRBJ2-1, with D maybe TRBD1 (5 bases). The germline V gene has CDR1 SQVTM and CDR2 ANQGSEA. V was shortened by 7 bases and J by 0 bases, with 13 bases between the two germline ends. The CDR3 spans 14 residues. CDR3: CSALDSSSYNEQFF. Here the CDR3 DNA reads TGCAGCGCCCTTGACAGCAGCTCCTACAATGAGCAGTTCTTC.

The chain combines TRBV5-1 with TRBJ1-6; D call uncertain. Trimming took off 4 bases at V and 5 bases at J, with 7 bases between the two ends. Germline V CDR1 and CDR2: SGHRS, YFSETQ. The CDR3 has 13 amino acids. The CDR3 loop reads CASSPVNNSPLHF. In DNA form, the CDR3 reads TGCGCCAGCAGCCCGGTAAATAATTCACCCCTCCACTTT.

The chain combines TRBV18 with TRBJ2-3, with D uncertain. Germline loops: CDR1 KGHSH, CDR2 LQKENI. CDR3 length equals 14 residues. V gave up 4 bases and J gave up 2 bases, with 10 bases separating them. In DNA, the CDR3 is TGTGCCAGCTCACTCTCCGCTAACACAGATACGCAGTATTTT. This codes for CASSLSANTDTQYF. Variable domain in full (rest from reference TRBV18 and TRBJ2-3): NAGVMQNPRHLVRRRGQEARLRCSPMKGHSHVYWYRQLPEEGLKFMVYLQKENIIDESGMPKERFSAEFPKEGPSILRIQQVVRGDSAAYFCASSLSANTDTQYFGPGTRLTVL.

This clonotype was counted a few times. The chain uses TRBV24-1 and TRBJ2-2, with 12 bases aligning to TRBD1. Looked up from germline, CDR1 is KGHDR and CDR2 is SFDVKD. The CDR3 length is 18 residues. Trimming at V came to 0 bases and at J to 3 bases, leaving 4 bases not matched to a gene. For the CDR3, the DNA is TGTGCCACCAGTGATTTGCGGTGGGACAGGGGGCACACCGGGGAGCTGTTTTTT. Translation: CATSDLRWDRGHTGELFF.

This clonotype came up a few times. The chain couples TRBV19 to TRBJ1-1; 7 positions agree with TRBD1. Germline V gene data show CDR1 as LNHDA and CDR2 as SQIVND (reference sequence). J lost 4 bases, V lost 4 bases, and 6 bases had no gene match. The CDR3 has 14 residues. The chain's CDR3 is CASSTRGAGTEAFF. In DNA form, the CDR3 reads TGTGCCAGTAGTACCAGGGGGGCGGGCACTGAAGCTTTCTTT.

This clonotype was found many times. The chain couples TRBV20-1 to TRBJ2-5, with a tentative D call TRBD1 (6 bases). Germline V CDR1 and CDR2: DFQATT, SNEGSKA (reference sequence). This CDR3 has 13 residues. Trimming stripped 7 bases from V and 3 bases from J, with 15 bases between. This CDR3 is CSVPTGAKETQYF. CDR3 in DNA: TGCAGTGTCCCGACAGGAGCTAAAGAGACCCAGTACTTC.

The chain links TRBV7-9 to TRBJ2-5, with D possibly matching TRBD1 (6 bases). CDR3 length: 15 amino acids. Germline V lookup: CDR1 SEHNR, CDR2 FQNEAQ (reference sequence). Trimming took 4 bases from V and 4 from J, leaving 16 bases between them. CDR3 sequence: CASSSRDTFGETQYF. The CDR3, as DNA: TGTGCCAGCAGCTCCCGGGACACATTCGGAGAGACCCAGTACTTC.